This T cell receptor beta chain comes out of a study of response to subunit inactivated influenza vaccine. Broader study findings: Seasonal influenza vaccination, on each occasion, was suggested by the authors to recruit few new T cells.

Points on this clonotype: Antigen unknown.

MiXCR, run by TCRdb on the RT-PCR reads, gives a single entry per CDR3 protein. The data show about 480,000 distinct CDR3 sequences, roughly 25% seen once. This TCR came from a man aged 50-59 years who received an inactivated influenza vaccine. The sequencing used CD4+ T cells sorted from PBMCs, collected about 5 days after vaccination.

The CDR3 DNA sequence: TGTGCCAGCACTTCCGGGACAGAGAACACCGGGGAGCTGTTTTTT. Its translation is CASTSGTENTGELFF. V gene TRBV11-2 combines with J gene TRBJ2-2, with TRBD1 matching over 7 bases. Germline CDR1 is SGHAT and CDR2 is FQNNGV. CDR3 length equals 15 residues. V shed 7 bases and J 1 base; nucleotides not matched to a gene: 6.